These T cell receptor beta chains were read from a single sample in a study of shared clonotypes between healthy human individuals. TCRdb keeps only in-frame clones here, not all; method: immunoSEQ multiplex PCR. The table records about 1.1 million clones, approximately 75% of them present only once. Sequenced input: memory CD4+ T cells from PBMCs. These receptors originate from a man aged 18-30 years in good health. Some clones in this sample may be carry-over from other donors' samples. CDR3s include the opening cysteine and the closing phenylalanine or tryptophan. A D gene is named only where the DNA matches it firmly. Clone size is stated in some rows and not others, as once, few, many or a class when expanded.

>TRBJ1-1|few|NA|TRBV28
CASSLVGGSNTEAFF
TGTGCCAGCAGTTTAGTGGGGGGCTCGAACACTGAAGCTTTCTTT
>TRBJ2-2|NA|TRBD2|TRBV6-1
CASSGRGGLRTGELFF
TGTGCCAGCAGTGGACGGGGGGGCTTGAGGACCGGGGAGCTGTTTTTT
>TRBJ2-1|NA|NA|TRBV5-6
CASSLGPSSYNEQFF
TGTGCCAGCAGCTTGGGTCCAAGCTCCTACAATGAGCAGTTCTTC
>TRBJ2-5|NA|NA|TRBV30
CAWSQLVGYQETQYF
TGCGCCTGGAGTCAACTAGTGGGGTATCAAGAGACCCAGTACTTC
>TRBJ2-1|many|NA|TRBV5-6
CASTERNYNEQFF
TGTGCCAGCACGGAACGGAACTACAATGAGCAGTTCTTC
>TRBJ2-7|NA|NA|TRBV4-2
CASSLSGPPSDEQYF
TGTGCCAGCAGCCTTTCGGGACCCCCCTCGGACGAGCAGTACTTC
>TRBJ2-4|NA|TRBD1|TRBV5-6
CASSLNRGPGDDF
TGTGCCAGCAGCTTGAACAGGGGGCCAGGAGACGACTTC
>TRBJ1-2|NA|TRBD1|TRBV9
CASSAGTAANYGYTF
TGTGCCAGCAGCGCGGGGACAGCCGCTAACTATGGCTACACCTTC
>TRBJ2-6|NA|TRBD1|TRBV19
CASTEATGFGANVLTF
TGTGCCAGTACCGAGGCGACAGGGTTTGGGGCCAACGTCCTGACTTTC
>TRBJ2-2|NA|NA|TRBV5-6
CASSLDGTGELFF
TGTGCCAGCAGCTTGGACGGTACCGGGGAGCTGTTTTTT
>TRBJ1-1|NA|TRBD1|TRBV5-1
CASSPDRGGTEAFF
TGCGCCAGCAGCCCAGACAGGGGTGGGACTGAAGCTTTCTTT
>TRBJ2-7|many|NA|TRBV20-1
CSASNQDEQYF
TGCAGTGCTAGCAACCAGGACGAGCAGTACTTC
>TRBJ2-7|few|NA|TRBV27
CASSLDLGGSYEQYF
TGTGCCAGCAGTTTAGATTTGGGCGGCTCCTACGAGCAGTACTTC
>TRBJ2-3|many|NA|TRBV7-7
CASSSLDSSTDTQYF
TGTGCCAGCAGCTCCCTCGATTCTAGCACAGATACGCAGTATTTT
>TRBJ1-4|NA|NA|TRBV2
CASRGPNEKLFF
TGTGCCAGCAGGGGACCTAATGAAAAACTGTTTTTT
>TRBJ2-1|NA|TRBD2|TRBV5-1
CASTIAGGYNEQFF
TGCGCCAGCACCATAGCGGGAGGATACAATGAGCAGTTCTTC
>TRBJ2-7|NA|NA|TRBV12-5
CASGFGYEQYF
TGTGCTAGTGGTTTCGGCTACGAGCAGTACTTC
>TRBJ2-2|once|NA|TRBV7-3
CASSPRGDSTGELFF
TGTGCCAGCAGCCCCAGGGGAGATTCAACCGGGGAGCTGTTTTTT
>TRBJ2-2|few|NA|TRBV5-5
CASSWAITANTGELFF
TGTGCCAGCAGCTGGGCGATCACTGCGAACACCGGGGAGCTGTTTTTT
>TRBJ2-5|NA|TRBD2|TRBV5-1
CASSFPGLAGAETQYF
TGCGCCAGCAGCTTCCCCGGACTAGCGGGAGCCGAGACCCAGTACTTC
>TRBJ2-7|NA|NA|TRBV15
CATSRIGQSGPSYEQYF
TGTGCCACCAGCAGAATCGGGCAGAGTGGGCCCTCCTACGAGCAGTACTTC
>TRBJ2-7|NA|NA|TRBV5-4
CASSLVGNPYEQYF
TGTGCCAGCAGCTTGGTGGGGAACCCCTACGAGCAGTACTTC
>TRBJ2-3|NA|NA|TRBV5-1
CASSFLRDASSTDTQYF
TGCGCCAGCAGCTTTCTCAGGGACGCCTCTAGCACAGATACGCAGTATTTT
>TRBJ2-5|NA|NA|TRBV11-2
CASSPRGPVQETQYF
TGTGCCAGCAGCCCCCGTGGACCGGTCCAAGAGACCCAGTACTTC
>TRBJ2-2|few|NA|TRBV18
CASSPTGAIIGELFF
TGTGCCAGCTCACCAACCGGGGCAATCATCGGGGAGCTGTTTTTT
>TRBJ1-1|NA|TRBD1|TRBV19
CASSIGGTGGTEAFF
TGTGCCAGTAGTATAGGGGGGACAGGGGGCACTGAAGCTTTCTTT
>TRBJ2-5|few|NA|TRBV5-1
CASSFAQETQYF
TGCGCCAGCAGCTTCGCCCAAGAGACCCAGTACTTC
>TRBJ2-5|few|NA|TRBV19
CASSQALSQETQYF
TGTGCCAGTAGTCAGGCTCTGAGCCAAGAGACCCAGTACTTC
>TRBJ2-2|few|NA|TRBV2
CASNSAENTGELFF
TGTGCCAGCAACTCGGCAGAGAACACCGGGGAGCTGTTTTTT
>TRBJ1-4|NA|TRBD1|TRBV6-1
CASSEGTANEKLFF
TGTGCCAGCAGTGAGGGGACAGCGAATGAAAAACTGTTTTTT
>TRBJ1-1|NA|TRBD1|TRBV10-3
CAISEEGALNTEAFF
TGTGCCATCAGTGAAGAGGGGGCCTTGAACACTGAAGCTTTCTTT
>TRBJ2-4|few|NA|TRBV2
CASSGIRAKNIQYF
TGTGCCAGCAGTGGAATAAGAGCCAAAAACATTCAGTACTTC
>TRBJ2-5|NA|TRBD1|TRBV18
CASSAIPGQGAGETQYF
TGTGCCAGCTCGGCAATACCGGGACAGGGGGCCGGCGAGACCCAGTACTTC
>TRBJ2-7|NA|TRBD2|TRBV28
CASSPSGSGEQYF
TGTGCCAGCAGCCCCAGCGGGAGTGGCGAGCAGTACTTC
>TRBJ2-7|NA|TRBD1|TRBV5-1
CASSLGGTGAYEQYF
TGCGCCAGCAGCTTGGGCGGGACAGGGGCCTACGAGCAGTACTTC
>TRBJ2-3|once|NA|TRBV5-5
CASSPYETGPTQYF
TGTGCCAGCAGTCCATACGAAACGGGGCCTACGCAGTATTTT
>TRBJ2-5|NA|NA|TRBV20-1
CSVTAGETQYF
TGCAGTGTCACGGCAGGGGAGACCCAGTACTTC
>TRBJ2-5|NA|NA|TRBV2
CASNPGIIQETQYF
TGTGCCAGCAATCCGGGGATTATCCAAGAGACCCAGTACTTC
>TRBJ2-1|NA|NA|TRBV15
CATSRDRDPSYNEQFF
TGTGCCACCAGCAGAGATCGGGACCCCTCCTACAATGAGCAGTTCTTC
>TRBJ2-3|NA|NA|TRBV9
CASSAQPQTVTDTQYF
TGTGCCAGCAGCGCGCAACCCCAGACAGTCACAGATACGCAGTATTTT
>TRBJ2-4|few|NA|TRBV5-1
CASMGETKNIQYF
TGCGCCAGCATGGGGGAGACCAAAAACATTCAGTACTTC
>TRBJ2-7|few|NA|TRBV21-1
CASSSRRRPYEQYF
TGTGCCAGCAGCTCCCGTAGGAGGCCCTACGAGCAGTACTTC
>TRBJ1-6|NA|NA|TRBV2
CASSEGVGANSPLHF
TGTGCCAGCAGTGAAGGTGTAGGGGCTAATTCACCCCTCCACTTT
>TRBJ1-1|few|NA|TRBV4-1
CASSLSLVNTEAFF
TGCGCCAGCAGCCTAAGTCTGGTGAACACTGAAGCTTTCTTT
>TRBJ1-1|NA|NA|TRBV4-3
CASSQVYREAAFF
TGCGCCAGCAGCCAAGTCTACAGGGAGGCGGCTTTCTTT
>TRBJ2-2|NA|NA|TRBV5-1
CASSLRTNLGELFF
TGCGCCAGCAGCCTGAGGACTAATCTCGGGGAGCTGTTTTTT
>TRBJ2-6|NA|NA|TRBV7-8
CASSLARGRAGANVLTF
TGTGCCAGCAGCTTAGCGCGGGGCAGGGCTGGGGCCAACGTCCTGACTTTC
>TRBJ1-4|NA|TRBD1|TRBV2
CASSSRTGAEKLFF
TGTGCCAGCAGTTCCCGGACAGGGGCGGAAAAACTGTTTTTT
>TRBJ1-2|NA|NA|TRBV18
CASSLTGRPSNYGYTF
TGTGCCAGCTCCCTCACGGGCAGGCCTTCTAACTATGGCTACACCTTC
>TRBJ2-1|NA|NA|TRBV9
CASSVGLRGDEQFF
TGTGCCAGCAGCGTAGGTCTCAGGGGGGATGAGCAGTTCTTC
>TRBJ2-6|NA|NA|TRBV5-1
CASTMGSGANVLTF
TGCGCCAGCACAATGGGATCTGGGGCCAACGTCCTGACTTTC
>TRBJ2-1|NA|NA|TRBV10-3
CAISSYNEQFF
TGTGCCATCAGCTCCTACAATGAGCAGTTCTTC
>TRBJ2-1|NA|NA|TRBV5-6
CASSRDRRQFF
TGTGCCAGCAGCCGCGATCGTAGGCAGTTCTTC
>TRBJ2-7|NA|NA|TRBV9
CASSTTVNGYEQYF
TGTGCCAGCAGCACGACAGTGAACGGCTACGAGCAGTACTTC
>TRBJ2-1|once|NA|TRBV6-6
CASSFMGSLYNEQFF
TGTGCCAGCAGTTTTATGGGGTCGTTATACAATGAGCAGTTCTTC
>TRBJ2-1|NA|NA|TRBV30
CAWSVGPGRYNEQFF
TGTGCCTGGAGTGTTGGCCCAGGGAGGTACAATGAGCAGTTCTTC
>TRBJ1-2|few|TRBD1|TRBV29-1
CSVANRGWDYTF
TGCAGCGTTGCGAACAGGGGTTGGGACTACACCTTC
>TRBJ2-7|NA|TRBD2|TRBV29-1
CSVGGGGSYEQYF
TGCAGCGTTGGGGGGGGAGGCTCCTACGAGCAGTACTTC